The sequence of this T cell receptor (beta chain) was determined in a study of T cell responses to AZD1222 COVID-19 vaccine (dated by TCRdb to the early 2020s). For the study in its entirety: Because spike-specific TCR depth and breadth did not differ between the two schedules, AZD1222 recipients who got a second dose at roughly 4 weeks were pooled with those who got a second dose at roughly 12 weeks. A total of approximately 240 trial participants underwent TCR sequencing, of whom about 210 had received two doses of AZD1222 and approximately 25 had received two doses of the MenACWY control vaccine. Trial participants were enrolled by age into 18-55, 56-69 and 70-plus year subgroups, with approximately 160, 26 and 62 TCR-sequenced participants respectively.

About this clone: Its specific antigen is unknown. No much larger clone exists at a distance of one base, and base qualities are not known.

The CDR3 regions of human TCRbeta chains were subjected to immunosequencing. Per the original workflow: Repertoire TCRs were matched against a reference library of SARS-CoV-2-specific TCRs generated with the MIRA antigen-specificity platform. Breadth was defined as the fraction of unique TCRs that were SARS-CoV-2-associated, and depth was defined as the fraction of total T cells that were SARS-CoV-2-associated. Using the MIRA data, every spike-specific TCR was mapped to the spike region that the TCR reacted to and assigned to either a CD4 or a CD8 class. Log10-transformed breadth and depth values were compared by one-way ANOVA with Sidak's multiple comparisons tests. Imported from immuneACCESS, the table was reduced by TCRdb to in-frame sequences with V and J called. These copies leave out some clones; in studies compared against another copy, an unresolved V gene accounts for under half, and the cause of the remainder is not known. The V and J calls and clone size come from that table; D and trimming were worked out from the DNA. A total of 97,000 or so clones appear in this sample, about 88% of them only once. The ten largest clones add up to 4% to 6% of the sample.

CDR1 and CDR2 (SNHLY, FYNNEI) derive from the germline V gene. CDR3 length: 15 amino acids, cysteine to phenylalanine. The kept DNA is CDR3 alone, 45 bases in frame from the first base. V was cut back by 6 bases and J by 0 bases, leaving a gap of 9 bases between them. Taken with the paper, the label for time point translates to: baseline before first vaccination. Vaccinee samples were obtained from the UK trials COV001 and COV002, which included a single-blind randomized controlled phase 2/3 trial of AZD1222 (ChAdOx1 nCoV-19) in healthy adults. Trial participant PBMC samples were collected at day 0 and day 28 after the second dose for TCRbeta chain sequencing. Broader findings and caveats from the paper: A significant rise in spike-specific TCR breadth and depth was observed after two AZD1222 doses relative to day 0 and relative to MenACWY recipients. Epitopes outside the regions mutated in the B.1.351 and B.1.1.7 variants were reportedly recognized by nearly half of the unique spike-specific TCRs. CD4 TCRs associated with the vaccine covered the entire spike protein, and the dominant responses were in regions 160-218 and 743-854. Participants were mostly white British and included more females than males, and it was suggested by the authors that clonal diversity may have been underestimated. Only six AZD1222 recipients were SARS-CoV-2 seropositive at baseline, limiting conclusions about previously exposed vaccinees. Because no day 14 peak-response samples were available, repertoires were characterized only after the peak T cell response. In the small 56-69-year group, the increase in depth fell short of significance, most likely because of low power.

The starting material was peripheral blood, obtained on day 0 of AZD1222 vaccination. This receptor chain uses TRBV2 and TRBJ1-6, with the D segment identity uncertain. The receptor comes from an adult in good health. This receptor has the CDR3 CASRQLSSYNSPLHF. The DNA is TGTGCCAGCAGACAGCTTAGCTCCTATAATTCACCCCTCCACTTT.